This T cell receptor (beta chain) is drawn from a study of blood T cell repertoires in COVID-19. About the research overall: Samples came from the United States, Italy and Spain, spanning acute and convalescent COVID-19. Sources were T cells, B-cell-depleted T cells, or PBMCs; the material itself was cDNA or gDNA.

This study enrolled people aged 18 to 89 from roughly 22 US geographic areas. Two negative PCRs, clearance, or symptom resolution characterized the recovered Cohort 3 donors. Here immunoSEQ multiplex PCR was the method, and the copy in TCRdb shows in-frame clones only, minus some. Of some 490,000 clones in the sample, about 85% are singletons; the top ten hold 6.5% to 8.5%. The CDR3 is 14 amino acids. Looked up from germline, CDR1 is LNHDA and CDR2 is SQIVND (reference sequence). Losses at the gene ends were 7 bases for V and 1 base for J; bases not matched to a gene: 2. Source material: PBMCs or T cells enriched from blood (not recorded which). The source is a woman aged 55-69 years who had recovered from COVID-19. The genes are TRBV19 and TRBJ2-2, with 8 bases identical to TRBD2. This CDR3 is CASTGLGNTGELFF. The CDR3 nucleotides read TGTGCCAGTACGGGACTAGGGAACACCGGGGAGCTGTTTTTT.